The 26 T cell receptor beta chains given below trace back to one sample, sequenced in a study of blood T cell repertoires in COVID-19. The repertoire was sequenced with immunoSEQ multiplex PCR; TCRdb's copy has only in-frame clones and lacks some. The table shows 150,000 to 180,000 clones, with approximately 80% occurring only once. Sequencing input: peripheral blood. These receptors all come from an older woman with COVID-19, enrolled during active disease.

V is TRBV5-1 and J is TRBJ2-1; D gene uncertain. The CDR3 loop spans 13 amino acids. The germline V gene encodes CDR1 SGHRS and CDR2 YFSETQ. V was shortened by 0 bases and J by 5 bases, with 6 bases between the two germline ends. CDR3: CASSLVFDNEQFF. The CDR3 DNA reads as TGCGCCAGCAGCTTGGTTTTCGACAATGAGCAGTTCTTC.

V gene TRBV18 combines with J gene TRBJ1-5; TRBD1 agrees at 9 bases. With 8 bases clipped from V and 7 bases from J, the junction kept 9 bases outside the gene matches. CDR1 is KGHSH, CDR2 LQKENI, per germline. The CDR3 totals 14 residues. CDR3 DNA sequence: TGTGCCAGCAGGGGACAGGGAATTGGACAGCCCCAGCATTTT. Its protein is CASRGQGIGQPQHF. Full variable domain (remainder filled in from reference TRBV18 and TRBJ1-5): NAGVMQNPRHLVRRRGQEARLRCSPMKGHSHVYWYRQLPEEGLKFMVYLQKENIIDESGMPKERFSAEFPKEGPSILRIQQVVRGDSAAYFCASRGQGIGQPQHFGDGTRLSIL.

This chain links TRBV5-8 with TRBJ2-2; possible D gene TRBD1, 5 bases. In germline, CDR1 is SGHTS, CDR2 YDEGEE. V lost 6 bases and J lost 3, with 21 bases in between. This CDR3 has 17 residues. The CDR3 is CASIPFRQQVDTGELFF. CDR3 DNA sequence: TGTGCCAGCATCCCCTTTCGGCAACAGGTCGACACCGGGGAGCTGTTTTTT.

The rearrangement links TRBV5-1 to TRBJ2-3, with 7 bases identical to TRBD1. The CDR3 totals 15 residues. Germline CDR1 SGHRS, CDR2 YFSETQ. V lost 4 bases, J lost 2 bases, and 7 bases stayed unmatched. The CDR3, as DNA: TGCGCCAGCAGCCGGCGGACAGGAGCCACAGATACGCAGTATTTT. Protein sequence: CASSRRTGATDTQYF.

CDR3 region: CASSQDRGKGYTF. In nucleotides, the CDR3 is TGTGCCAGCAGCCAAGATAGGGGCAAGGGCTACACCTTC. This chain uses TRBV3-1 (or the pseudogene TRBV3-2) with TRBJ1-2, with TRBD1 as a possible D gene (5 bases). The CDR3 sequence is 13 residues long. Trimming removed 0 bases from V and 8 bases from J, with 10 bases in between. Per the germline V gene, CDR1 is LGHDT and CDR2 is YNNKEL (reference sequence).

The J gene is TRBJ2-1, the V gene TRBV3-1 (or the pseudogene TRBV3-2), with 7 bases aligning to TRBD2. CDR3 length equals 16 residues. J was trimmed by 8 bases and V by 6 bases; bases with no gene match: 16. Germline V gives CDR1 LGHDT, CDR2 YNNKEL (reference sequence). CDR3 nucleotides: TGTGCCAGCAGTGTTCACTATGGACTAGGGAGGGATGAGCAGTTCTTC. As protein: CASSVHYGLGRDEQFF.

The V call is TRBV6-5, the J call TRBJ1-4; no clear D gene. CDR1 MNHEY and CDR2 SVGAGI come from the germline V gene. V lost 0 bases, J lost 8 bases, and 13 bases lay in between. CDR3 length: 15 amino acids. The CDR3 spells CASSYSPRREEKLFF. CDR3 nucleotides: TGTGCCAGCAGTTACTCACCCAGGCGAGAGGAAAAACTGTTTTTT.

The CDR3 DNA reads as TGCGCCAGCAGCCAAGATCAGGGGTTCCAAGAGACCCAGTACTTC. Translation gives CASSQDQGFQETQYF. This chain joins TRBV4-1 and TRBJ2-5, with D tentatively TRBD1 (6 bases). Germline V lookup: CDR1 MGHRA, CDR2 YSYEKL. The CDR3 covers 15 residues. V was shortened by 0 bases and J by 1 base, with 9 bases between the two germline ends.

The chain uses TRBV7-3 and TRBJ1-1; 8 nucleotides match TRBD1. Germline CDR1 SGHTA, CDR2 FQGTGA. This CDR3 region has 13 residues. J lost 3 bases, V lost 3 bases, and 0 bases had no gene match. The CDR3 DNA is TGTGCCAGCAGCTTCAGGGGGCACACTGAAGCTTTCTTT. Encoded protein: CASSFRGHTEAFF.

This chain joins TRBV7-2 and TRBJ1-2; D is perhaps TRBD1 (5 bases). The CDR3 consists of 14 residues. The germline V gene has CDR1 SGHTA and CDR2 FQGNSA. The V and J ends lost 3 bases and 2 bases respectively, with 10 bases between them. CDR3 sequence (DNA): TGTGCCAGCAGCTTGGATGGGGGGAACTATGGCTACACCTTC. This gives the protein CASSLDGGNYGYTF.

The chain carries TRBV19 and TRBJ1-4, with unresolved D. Germline CDR1 is LNHDA and CDR2 is SQIVND (reference sequence). This CDR3 contains 17 residues. The ends were cut back, 0 bases at V and 0 bases at J, with 11 bases in the middle. The CDR3 DNA follows: TGTGCCAGTAGTATAGATATTGGCGGAGCAACTAATGAAAAACTGTTTTTT. This sequence encodes CASSIDIGGATNEKLFF.

J is TRBJ2-5 and V is TRBV5-5; 9 bases fit TRBD1. The CDR3 has 18 residues. V shed 3 bases and J 5 bases; nucleotides not matched to a gene: 17. Germline CDR1 and CDR2: SGHKS and YYEKEE (reference sequence). This CDR3 is CASSSRRGTGFRRETQYF. The CDR3 nucleotides read TGTGCCAGCAGCTCCCGCCGGGGGACAGGGTTCCGGAGGGAGACCCAGTACTTC. The full variable domain, with the rest looked up from reference TRBV5-5 and TRBJ2-5, is DAGVTQSPTHLIKTRGQQVTLRCSPISGHKSVSWYQQVLGQGPQFIFQYYEKEERGRGNFPDRFSARQFPNYSSELNVNALLLGDSALYLCASSSRRGTGFRRETQYFGPGTRLLVL.

This clone occurred once. This chain connects TRBV5-1 to TRBJ1-4; possibly TRBD1 for D (5 bases). This CDR3 comprises 16 residues. CDR1 is SGHRS and CDR2 is YFSETQ in the germline V gene. V lost 8 bases and J lost 2, with 19 bases in between. CDR3: CASSLPTGSTNEKLFF. The CDR3, as DNA: TGCGCCAGTTCGCTACCTACAGGCTCCACTAATGAAAAACTGTTTTTT.

The chain couples TRBV6-5 to TRBJ2-7, with 13 bases matching TRBD2. The CDR3 loop spans 16 amino acids. Germline CDR1 and CDR2: MNHEY and SVGAGI. V was clipped by 0 bases and J by 7 bases; unmatched bases: 6. The CDR3 sequence is CASSYSGTSGTAEQYF. In DNA, the CDR3 is TGTGCCAGCAGTTACTCTGGGACTAGCGGGACTGCTGAGCAGTACTTC.

This clone was picked up one time. This rearrangement joins TRBV7-8 to TRBJ1-2; 8 nucleotides match TRBD1. The CDR3 is 15 residues long. Germline CDR1 and CDR2: SGHVS and FQNEAQ. Trimming took 4 bases from V and 9 from J; bases not matched to a gene: 13. CDR3 sequence: CASSSWGTSGGRYTF. The CDR3 coding sequence is TGTGCCAGCAGCTCCTGGGGTACTTCAGGGGGCCGCTACACCTTC.

The chain uses TRBV6-6 and TRBJ2-1, with 7 positions matching TRBD2. CDR3 length: 15 residues. The J segment lost 7 bases and the V segment lost 5 bases, leaving 11 bases of the junction unmatched. The germline CDR1 and CDR2 sequences are MNHNY and SVGAGI (reference sequence). CDR3 in DNA: TGTGCCAGCAGTAACGGGGGGACCCTATTGAATGAGCAGTTCTTC. This sequence encodes CASSNGGTLLNEQFF.

J is TRBJ1-2 and V is TRBV15; 11 bases line up with TRBD1. Trimming at V came to 3 bases and at J to 6 bases, leaving 6 bases not matched to a gene. Germline loops: CDR1 LNHNV, CDR2 YYDKDF (reference sequence). The CDR3 has 15 amino acids. CDR3 nucleotide sequence: TGTGCCACCAGCAGCCCCCGGGACAGGGGGGATGGCTACACCTTC. It translates to CATSSPRDRGDGYTF. The whole variable domain, filled in from reference TRBV15 and TRBJ1-2, reads DAMVIQNPRYQVTQFGKPVTLSCSQTLNHNVMYWYQQKSSQAPKLLFHYYDKDFNNEADTPDNFQSRRPNTSFCFLDIRSPGLGDTAMYLCATSSPRDRGDGYTFGSGTRLTVV.

The genes are TRBV11-3 and TRBJ2-7; 9 nucleotides match TRBD1. Looked up from germline, CDR1 is SGHNT and CDR2 is YENEEA. With V trimmed by 0 bases and J by 8 bases, 8 bases remained unmatched. CDR3 length: 15 amino acids. The CDR3 nucleotides are TGTGCCAGCAGCTTAGACGGGACAGGGACCCGCAAGCAGTACTTC. Protein product: CASSLDGTGTRKQYF.

The gene calls are TRBV7-3 and TRBJ2-5; maybe TRBD2 (5 bases). Germline loops: CDR1 SGHTA, CDR2 FQGTGA. This CDR3 region has 13 residues. Trimming pared 3 bases from V and 5 bases from J, leaving 10 bases between. The CDR3 sequence: CASSFTSLETQYF. CDR3 bases: TGTGCCAGCAGCTTTACTAGTCTGGAGACCCAGTACTTC.

The chain is built from TRBV7-9 and TRBJ1-1; the D gene is possibly TRBD1 (5 bases). The germline CDR1 and CDR2 sequences are SEHNR and FQNEAQ (reference sequence). CDR3 length: 16 residues. V shed 2 bases and J shed 4 bases, with 17 bases lying between them. The CDR3 DNA sequence: TGTGCCAGCAGCTTAAGGGACTTTCGATTGTCCACTGAAGCTTTCTTT. Protein sequence: CASSLRDFRLSTEAFF. Combining the CDR3 with reference TRBV7-9 and TRBJ1-1 gives the whole variable domain DTGVSQNPRHKITKRGQNVTFRCDPISEHNRLYWYRQTLGQGPEFLTYFQNEAQLEKSRLLSDRFSAERPKGSFSTLEIQRTEQGDSAMYLCASSLRDFRLSTEAFFGQGTRLTVV.

V usage is TRBV2 and J usage is TRBJ1-1; the D is unclear. This CDR3 contains 12 residues. With 4 bases removed from V and 1 base from J, the gap between germline ends came to 4 bases. Germline V gene data show CDR1 as SNHLY and CDR2 as FYNNEI. The CDR3 DNA sequence: TGTGCCAGCAGTGGTCAGAACACTGAAGCTTTCTTT. It specifies CASSGQNTEAFF.

For the CDR3, the DNA is TGTGCCAGCAGCTTGAGAGGCCGAGGGAGTGGAAACACCATATATTTT. It codes for CASSLRGRGSGNTIYF. The V call is TRBV7-3, the J call TRBJ1-3; D is unclear. Deletions cut 3 bases from V and 3 bases from J, with 15 bases between. Germline CDR1 and CDR2: SGHTA and FQGTGA. This CDR3 region has 16 residues.

The chain couples TRBV11-2 to TRBJ2-1; D is possibly TRBD1 (5 bases). Germline V lookup: CDR1 SGHAT, CDR2 FQNNGV. The CDR3 has 15 residues. Trimming shortened V by 0 bases and J by 3 bases, and 9 bases separated the two germline ends. CDR3 nucleotides: TGTGCCAGCAGCTTAGATCAGGGTGGCTACAATGAGCAGTTCTTC. Amino acids: CASSLDQGGYNEQFF.

This chain links TRBV10-2 with TRBJ2-3, with D unclear. Germline CDR1 is WSHSY and CDR2 is SAAADI. The V and J ends lost 3 bases and 2 bases respectively, with 9 bases between them. This CDR3 comprises 14 residues. The CDR3 DNA follows: TGCGCCAGCAGTGATAGCATACCCACAGATACGCAGTATTTT. It is translated as CASSDSIPTDTQYF.

On this clone: The sample carries other DNA sequences with the same CDR3. The chain employs TRBV7-7 and TRBJ2-5, with a possible D match to TRBD1 (6 bases). The germline V gene has CDR1 SSHAT and CDR2 FNYEAQ (reference sequence). The CDR3 spans 13 residues. Between the trimmed V and J ends, which lost 3 bases and 3 bases, there was a span of 8 bases. CDR3 region: CASSLGAEETQYF. The CDR3 bases are TGTGCCAGCAGCTTGGGGGCGGAAGAGACCCAGTACTTC.

This clone was seen a handful of times. This chain joins TRBV7-3 and TRBJ2-3; TRBD1 is a possible D gene (5 bases). CDR1 is SGHTA and CDR2 is FQGTGA in the germline V gene. V was pared by 2 bases and J by 0 bases, with 9 bases between. The CDR3 is made up of 15 amino acids. CDR3 DNA: TGTGCCAGCAGCTTAGGGGCGGTGAGCACAGATACGCAGTATTTT. Translation: CASSLGAVSTDTQYF.